This T cell receptor beta chain was captured by sequencing in a study of regulatory T cells in long-lasting Graves disease. The study, taken as a whole, reports: Favored gene segments in persistent disease were TRBV28, TRBJ1-2 and TRBJ2-5.

Building the TCR beta libraries relied on iRepertoire HTBI primers, and CDR3 regions underwent Arm-PCR. One entry per CDR3 protein, called by TCRdb with MiXCR from the multiplex PCR reads. The sample carries about 540,000 distinct CDR3 sequences, roughly 14% recorded once. This clonotype has at least ten counts. No antigen is known for it. V dropped 4 bases and J dropped 10; count of bases not matched to a gene: 14. The CDR3 runs to 15 residues. The V gene's germline CDR1 is SGHRS and CDR2 YFSETQ. Time point described: newly diagnosed GD, antithyroid drugs for less than 3 months. Extracted PBMC RNA gave rise to the TCR library. The same data also went into a second study, on T cells in Graves' hyperthyroidism and ophthalmopathy.

The sample here was peripheral blood mononuclear cells (PBMCs), taken at new diagnosis, from a patient treated with antithyroid drugs. The J gene is TRBJ2-1, the V gene TRBV5-1; 7 nucleotides agree with TRBD2. This TCR was recovered from a man between 25 and 39 years old with Graves disease. The CDR3 DNA is TGCGCCAGCAGCCCACCGACTAGCCTGGAGAGCGAGCAGTTCTTC. It specifies CASSPPTSLESEQFF.